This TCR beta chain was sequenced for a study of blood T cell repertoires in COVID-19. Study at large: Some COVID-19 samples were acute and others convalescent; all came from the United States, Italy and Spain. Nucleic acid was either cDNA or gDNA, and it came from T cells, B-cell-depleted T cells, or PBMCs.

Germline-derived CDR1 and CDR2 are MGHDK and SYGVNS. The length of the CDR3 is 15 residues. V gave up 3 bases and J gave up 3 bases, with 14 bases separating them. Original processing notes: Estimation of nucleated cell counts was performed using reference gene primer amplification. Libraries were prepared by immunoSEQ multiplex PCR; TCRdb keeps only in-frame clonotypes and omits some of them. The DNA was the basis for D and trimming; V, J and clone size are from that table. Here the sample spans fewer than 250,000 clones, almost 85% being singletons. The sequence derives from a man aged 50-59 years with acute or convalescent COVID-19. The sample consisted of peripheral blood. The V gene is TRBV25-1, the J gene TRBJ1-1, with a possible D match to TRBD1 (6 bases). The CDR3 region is CASSDGGGPYTEAFF. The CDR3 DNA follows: TGTGCCAGCAGTGACGGGGGGGGCCCCTACACTGAAGCTTTCTTT.